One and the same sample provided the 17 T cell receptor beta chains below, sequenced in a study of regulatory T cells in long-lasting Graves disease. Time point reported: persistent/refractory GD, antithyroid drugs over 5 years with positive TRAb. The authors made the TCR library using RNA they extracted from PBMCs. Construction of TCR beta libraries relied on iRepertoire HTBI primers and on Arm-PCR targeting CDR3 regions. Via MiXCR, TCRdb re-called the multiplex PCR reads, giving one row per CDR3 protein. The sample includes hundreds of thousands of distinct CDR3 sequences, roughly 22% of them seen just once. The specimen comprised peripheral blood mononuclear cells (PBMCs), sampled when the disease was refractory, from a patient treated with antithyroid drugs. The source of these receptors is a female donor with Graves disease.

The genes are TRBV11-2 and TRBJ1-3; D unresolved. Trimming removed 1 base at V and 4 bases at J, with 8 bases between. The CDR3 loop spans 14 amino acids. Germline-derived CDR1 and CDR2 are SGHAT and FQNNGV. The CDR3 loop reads CASSLGEFGNTIYF. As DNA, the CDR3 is TGTGCCAGCAGCTTAGGGGAATTCGGAAACACCATATATTTT.

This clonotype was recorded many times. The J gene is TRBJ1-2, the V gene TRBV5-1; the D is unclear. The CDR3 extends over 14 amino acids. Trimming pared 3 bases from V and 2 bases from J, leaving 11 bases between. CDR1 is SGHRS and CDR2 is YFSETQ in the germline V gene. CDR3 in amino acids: CASSSLTRNYGYTF. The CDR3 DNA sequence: TGCGCCAGCAGCTCTTTGACCAGGAACTATGGCTACACCTTC.

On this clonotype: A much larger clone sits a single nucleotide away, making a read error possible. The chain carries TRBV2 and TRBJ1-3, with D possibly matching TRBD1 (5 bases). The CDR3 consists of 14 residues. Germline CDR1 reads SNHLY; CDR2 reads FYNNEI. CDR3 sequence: CASKDTYLGTTIYF. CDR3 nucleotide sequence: TGTGCCAGCAAGGACACCTACCTTGGAACCACCATATATTTT.

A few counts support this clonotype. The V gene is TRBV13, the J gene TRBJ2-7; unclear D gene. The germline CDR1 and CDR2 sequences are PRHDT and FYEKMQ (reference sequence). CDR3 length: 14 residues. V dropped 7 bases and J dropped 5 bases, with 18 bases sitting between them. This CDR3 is CASTINPPGDEQYF. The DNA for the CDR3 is TGTGCCAGCACCATCAATCCCCCAGGAGACGAGCAGTACTTC.

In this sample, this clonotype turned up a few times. The CDR3 sequence: CASFGQGENSPLHF. The CDR3 DNA is TGTGCCAGCTTCGGACAGGGGGAAAATTCACCCCTCCACTTT. The chain uses TRBV18 and TRBJ1-6; 10 bases fit TRBD1. The length of the CDR3 is 14 residues. V trimming: 7 bases; J trimming: 7 bases; junction bases outside the gene matches: 4. Germline CDR1 and CDR2: KGHSH and LQKENI. Using reference TRBV18 and TRBJ1-6 for the parts outside the CDR3, the full variable domain is NAGVMQNPRHLVRRRGQEARLRCSPMKGHSHVYWYRQLPEEGLKFMVYLQKENIIDESGMPKERFSAEFPKEGPSILRIQQVVRGDSAAYFCASFGQGENSPLHFGNGTRLTVT.

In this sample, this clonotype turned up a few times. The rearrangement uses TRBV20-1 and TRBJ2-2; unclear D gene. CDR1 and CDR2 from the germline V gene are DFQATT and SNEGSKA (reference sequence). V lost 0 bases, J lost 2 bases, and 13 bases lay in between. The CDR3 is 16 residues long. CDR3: CSARDVLALNTGELFF. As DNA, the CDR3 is TGCAGTGCTAGAGATGTCCTGGCTCTTAACACCGGGGAGCTGTTTTTT.

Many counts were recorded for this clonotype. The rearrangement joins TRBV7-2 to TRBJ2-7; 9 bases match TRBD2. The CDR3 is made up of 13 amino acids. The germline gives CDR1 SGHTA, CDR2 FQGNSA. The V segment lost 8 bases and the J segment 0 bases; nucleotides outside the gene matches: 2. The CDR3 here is CASGLASSYEQYF. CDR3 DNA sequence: TGTGCCAGCGGACTAGCGTCCTCCTACGAGCAGTACTTC.

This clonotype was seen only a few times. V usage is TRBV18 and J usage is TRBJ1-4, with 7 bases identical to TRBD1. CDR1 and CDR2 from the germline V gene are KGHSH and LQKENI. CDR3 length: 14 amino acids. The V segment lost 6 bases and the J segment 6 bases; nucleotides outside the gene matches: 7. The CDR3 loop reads CASSRGDSDEKLFF. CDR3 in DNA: TGTGCCAGCTCCCGGGGGGACAGCGATGAAAAACTGTTTTTT.

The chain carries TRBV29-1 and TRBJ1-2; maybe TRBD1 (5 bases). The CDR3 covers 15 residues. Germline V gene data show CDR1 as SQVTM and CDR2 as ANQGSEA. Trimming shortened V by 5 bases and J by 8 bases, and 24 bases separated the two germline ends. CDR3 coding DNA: TGCAGCGTTCTTTTGAGCTCGGTACAGGTATTCGGCTACACCTTC. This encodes CSVLLSSVQVFGYTF.

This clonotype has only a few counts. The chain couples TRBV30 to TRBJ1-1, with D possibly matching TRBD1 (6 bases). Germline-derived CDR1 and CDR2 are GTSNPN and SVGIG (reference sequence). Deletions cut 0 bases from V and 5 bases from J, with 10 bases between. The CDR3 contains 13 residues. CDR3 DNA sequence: TGTGCCTGGAGTGTGCGTAGGGGGACTGAAGCTTTCTTT. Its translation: CAWSVRRGTEAFF.

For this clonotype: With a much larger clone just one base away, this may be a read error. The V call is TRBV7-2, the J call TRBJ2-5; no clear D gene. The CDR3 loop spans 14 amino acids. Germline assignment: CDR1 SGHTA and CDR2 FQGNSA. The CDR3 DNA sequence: TGTGCCAACAGCTCTCTTAGTAGCCAAGAGACCCAGTACTTC. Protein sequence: CANSSLSSQETQYF.

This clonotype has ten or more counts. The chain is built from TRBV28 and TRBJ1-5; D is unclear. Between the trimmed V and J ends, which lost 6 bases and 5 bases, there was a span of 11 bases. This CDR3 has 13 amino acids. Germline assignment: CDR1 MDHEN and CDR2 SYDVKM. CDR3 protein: CASRPHRDQPQHF. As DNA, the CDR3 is TGTGCCAGCAGACCCCATAGGGATCAGCCCCAGCATTTT.

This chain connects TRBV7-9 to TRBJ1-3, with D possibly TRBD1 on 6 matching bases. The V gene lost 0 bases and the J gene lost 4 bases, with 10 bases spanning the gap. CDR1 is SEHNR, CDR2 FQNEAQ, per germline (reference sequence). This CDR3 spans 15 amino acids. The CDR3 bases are TGTGCCAGCAGCTTAGCGGGGGGCGCCGGAAACACCATATATTTT. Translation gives CASSLAGGAGNTIYF.

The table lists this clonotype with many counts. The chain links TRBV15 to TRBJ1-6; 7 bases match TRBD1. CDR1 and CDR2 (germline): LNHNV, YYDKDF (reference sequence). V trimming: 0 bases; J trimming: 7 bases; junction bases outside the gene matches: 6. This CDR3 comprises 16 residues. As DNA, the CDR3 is TGTGCCACCAGCAGAGATCCTGGGACAGCCAATTCACCCCTCCACTTT. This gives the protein CATSRDPGTANSPLHF.

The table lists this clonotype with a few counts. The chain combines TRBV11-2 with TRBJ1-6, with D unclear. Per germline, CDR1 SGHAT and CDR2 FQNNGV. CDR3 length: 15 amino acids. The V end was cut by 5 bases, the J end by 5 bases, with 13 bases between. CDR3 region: CASSPSGSDNSPLHF. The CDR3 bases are TGTGCCAGCAGCCCCTCAGGATCGGATAATTCACCCCTCCACTTT.

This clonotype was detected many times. The CDR3 region is CASTLWDTQETQYF. The CDR3 DNA reads as TGTGCCAGCACCCTTTGGGACACACAAGAGACCCAGTACTTC. The V call is TRBV5-5, the J call TRBJ2-5, with TRBD1 as a possible D gene (6 bases). The V and J ends lost 6 bases and 2 bases respectively, with 14 bases between them. The CDR3 is made up of 14 amino acids. Per germline, CDR1 SGHKS and CDR2 YYEKEE (reference sequence).

DNA of the CDR3: TGCAGCGTTGCCGGGGCGACGGCGGGCTATGGCTACACCTTC. Amino acid sequence: CSVAGATAGYGYTF. The genes are TRBV29-1 and TRBJ1-2, with D perhaps TRBD1 (5 bases). The CDR3 extends over 14 amino acids. Trimming stripped 4 bases from V and 4 bases from J, with 16 bases between. CDR1 SQVTM and CDR2 ANQGSEA come from the germline V gene.